One and the same sample provided the 11 T cell receptor beta chains below, sequenced in a study of T-cell reconstitution after alpha-beta-depleted transplantation in children. Unique molecular identifiers were used to barcode this TCRbeta library. TCRdb ran MiXCR on the PCR reads and lists one entry per CDR3 protein. The sample lists around 580,000 distinct CDR3 sequences, 23% occurring once. This specimen consisted of PBMCs, mostly from graft donor cells, obtained 360 days after TCRalphabeta/CD19-depleted stem cell transplant. Source of these receptors: a boy in the first two years of life who had a stem cell transplant for acute myeloid leukemia, so the T cells may come from the graft donor.

The chain recombines TRBV10-3 with TRBJ2-2, with D uncertain. This CDR3 has 14 amino acids. The germline V gene has CDR1 ENHRY and CDR2 SYGVKD. Trimming took off 2 bases at V and 3 bases at J, with 7 bases between the two ends. The CDR3 loop is CAISEPAHTGELFF. The DNA of the CDR3 is TGTGCCATCAGTGAGCCAGCCCACACCGGGGAGCTGTTTTTT.

The chain links TRBV12-3 or TRBV12-4 to TRBJ1-5, with D uncertain. The length of the CDR3 is 13 residues. The ends were cut back, 8 bases at V and 7 bases at J, with 15 bases in the middle. CDR3 region: CASSKQAWQPQHF. The CDR3 DNA follows: TGTGCCAGCTCCAAGCAGGCCTGGCAGCCCCAGCATTTT.

The V call is TRBV5-1, the J call TRBJ2-3; D uncertain. The CDR3 spans 15 residues. Between the trimmed V and J ends, which lost 2 bases and 0 bases, there was a span of 10 bases. The germline gives CDR1 SGHRS, CDR2 YFSETQ. The CDR3 DNA follows: TGCGCCAGCAGCTTTGGTAGAGGTAGCACAGATACGCAGTATTTT. Protein sequence: CASSFGRGSTDTQYF. The whole variable domain, remainder taken from reference TRBV5-1 and TRBJ2-3, is KAGVTQTPRYLIKTRGQQVTLSCSPISGHRSVSWYQQTPGQGLQFLFEYFSETQRNKGNFPGRFSGRQFSNSRSEMNVSTLELGDSALYLCASSFGRGSTDTQYFGPGTRLTVL.

In its sample, this clonotype was seen many times. The genes are TRBV29-1 and TRBJ2-7; 9 bases fit TRBD2. This CDR3 has 13 amino acids. V lost 3 bases and J lost 5; bases outside the gene matches: 5. The germline V gene encodes CDR1 SQVTM and CDR2 ANQGSEA. In DNA, the CDR3 is TGCAGCGTTGATGAGCGGGGGGATGACGAGCAGTACTTC. This sequence encodes CSVDERGDDEQYF.

In this sample, this clonotype turned up a few times. The chain joins TRBV20-1 to TRBJ2-3; TRBD1 agrees at 8 bases. CDR3 size: 15 residues. The trim removed 2 bases at V and 3 bases at J, leaving 7 bases unmatched. Germline V lookup: CDR1 DFQATT, CDR2 SNEGSKA (reference sequence). This chain's CDR3 is CSARTRTGWTDTQYF. The CDR3 DNA follows: TGCAGTGCTAGAACGCGGACAGGGTGGACAGATACGCAGTATTTT.

A note on this clonotype: The junction differs from germline at one of its ends, possibly a read error. The J gene is TRBJ2-1, the V gene TRBV11-1; maybe TRBD2 (6 bases). From germline, CDR1 is SGHAT and CDR2 FQDESV (reference sequence). The CDR3 has 15 amino acids. This chain's CDR3 is CASSPGDLSSNEQFF. In DNA form, the CDR3 reads TGTGCCAGCAGCCCGGGGGACTTATCCTCCAATGAGCAGTTCTTC.

This clonotype has ten or more counts. The chain couples TRBV5-5 to TRBJ2-5, with D possibly being TRBD2 (5 bases). CDR1 is SGHKS and CDR2 is YYEKEE in the germline V gene (reference sequence). V gave up 0 bases and J gave up 5 bases, with 11 bases separating them. This CDR3 is 14 amino acids long. The CDR3 loop is CASSLVLWEETQYF. The DNA of the CDR3 is TGTGCCAGCAGCTTGGTATTGTGGGAGGAGACCCAGTACTTC.

The gene calls are TRBV9 and TRBJ2-2, with TRBD1 identical over 9 bases. The CDR3 totals 16 residues. After removal of 4 bases from V and 4 bases from J, the junction contained 8 bases not matched to a gene. Germline V gives CDR1 SGDLS, CDR2 YYNGEE. The DNA of the CDR3 is TGTGCCAGCAGCCCCAAGTGGGACAGGGCCACCGGGGAGCTGTTTTTT. It yields the protein CASSPKWDRATGELFF. Based on the CDR3 plus reference TRBV9 and TRBJ2-2, the full variable domain is DSGVTQTPKHLITATGQRVTLRCSPRSGDLSVYWYQQSLDQGLQFLIQYYNGEERAKGNILERFSAQQFPDLHSELNLSSLELGDSALYFCASSPKWDRATGELFFGEGSRLTVL.

This clonotype was seen ten or more times. V gene TRBV5-1 combines with J gene TRBJ2-1; the match to TRBD2 covers 8 bases. This CDR3 is 16 amino acids long. The germline CDR1 and CDR2 sequences are SGHRS and YFSETQ. V lost 4 bases to trimming and J lost 2 bases; unmatched junction nucleotides: 8. The CDR3 region is CASSGLTSGPYNEQFF. In nucleotides, the CDR3 is TGCGCCAGCAGCGGCCTCACTAGCGGTCCCTACAATGAGCAGTTCTTC.

This clonotype occurred many times. V usage is TRBV6-5 and J usage is TRBJ2-3; TRBD2 matches at 8 bases. V shed 0 bases, J shed 3 bases, and the junction held 5 bases outside the gene matches. CDR1 is MNHEY and CDR2 is SVGAGI in the germline V gene. This CDR3 spans 16 amino acids. The CDR3 nucleotides read TGTGCCAGCAGTTACTCGATAGGCGGGGGGACAGATACGCAGTATTTT. This translates into CASSYSIGGGTDTQYF.

In this sample, this clonotype turned up many times. The genes are TRBV20-1 and TRBJ2-7; 7 bases align to TRBD1. The ends lost 0 bases at V and 4 bases at J; junction bases unmatched: 6. The CDR3 is 14 amino acids. Germline CDR1 DFQATT, CDR2 SNEGSKA (reference sequence). CDR3 sequence: CSARDAGTAYEQYF. For the CDR3, the DNA is TGCAGTGCTAGAGATGCCGGGACAGCTTACGAGCAGTACTTC.